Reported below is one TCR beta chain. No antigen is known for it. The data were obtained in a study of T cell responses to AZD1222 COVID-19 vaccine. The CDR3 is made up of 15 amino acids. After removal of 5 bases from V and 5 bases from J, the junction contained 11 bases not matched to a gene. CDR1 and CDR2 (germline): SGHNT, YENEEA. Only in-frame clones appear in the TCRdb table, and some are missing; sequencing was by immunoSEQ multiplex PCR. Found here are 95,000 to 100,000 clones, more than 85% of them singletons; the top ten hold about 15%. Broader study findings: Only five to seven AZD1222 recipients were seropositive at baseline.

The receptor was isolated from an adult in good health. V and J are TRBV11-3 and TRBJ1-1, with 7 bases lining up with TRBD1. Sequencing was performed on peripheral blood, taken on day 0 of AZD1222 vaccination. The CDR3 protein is CASSASTGAGTEAFF. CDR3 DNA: TGTGCCAGCAGCGCGTCAACAGGGGCGGGGACTGAAGCTTTCTTT.